These T cell receptor beta chains were read from a single sample in a study of blood T cell repertoires in COVID-19. TCRdb keeps only in-frame clones here, not all; method: immunoSEQ multiplex PCR. In the table there are around 380,000 clones, about 90% of which are singletons. Source material: PBMCs or T cells enriched from blood (not recorded which). These receptors were obtained from a man in his thirties or forties who had recovered from COVID-19. CDR3s include the opening cysteine and the closing phenylalanine or tryptophan. Fields, in order: V gene, D gene, CDR3 length, clone size, J gene, CDR3 DNA, CDR3 protein. A D gene is named only where the DNA matches it firmly. Size is stated for part of the rows, as once, few or many counts, or as a class when the clone is expanded.

TRBV6-5	-	14	-	TRBJ2-1	TGTGCCGAGCCGGTAAGGCGGGGCGACAATGAGCAGTTCTTC	CAEPVRRGDNEQFF
TRBV30	-	14	-	TRBJ1-4	TGTGCCTGGAGTGGAGGCAGGGGTCGGGAAAAACTGTTTTTT	CAWSGGRGREKLFF
TRBV19	-	14	-	TRBJ1-6	TGTGCCAGTAGTATTCAGGGGTACGGTTCACCCCTCCACTTT	CASSIQGYGSPLHF
TRBV27	-	15	-	TRBJ1-2	TGTGCCAGCAGTCCCACCGGGATAACTAACTATGGCTACACCTTC	CASSPTGITNYGYTF
TRBV27	TRBD1	15	-	TRBJ2-7	TGTGCCAGCAGCCTACCGGGACAGCACTCCTACGAGCAGTACTTC	CASSLPGQHSYEQYF
TRBV4-1	-	16	-	TRBJ2-5	TGCGCCAGCAGCCATTCCGGGGGACTCTCACAAGAGACCCAGTACTTC	CASSHSGGLSQETQYF
TRBV4-1	-	15	-	TRBJ1-5	TGCGCCAGCAGCCAAGAATTGACCCAGGGTCAGCCCCAGCATTTT	CASSQELTQGQPQHF
TRBV10-3	-	15	-	TRBJ2-3	TGTGCCATCAGCCTAGGACACTCGAGCACAGATACGCAGTATTTT	CAISLGHSSTDTQYF
TRBV30	-	15	-	TRBJ1-3	TGTGCCTGGAGTTTAATGCCTAGCCCGGGAAACACCATATATTTT	CAWSLMPSPGNTIYF
TRBV6-5	TRBD1	15	-	TRBJ1-6	TGTGCCAGCAGCCTAGCCCCGACAGGGAATTCACCCCTCCACTTT	CASSLAPTGNSPLHF
TRBV7-9	-	14	-	TRBJ1-1	TGTGCCAGCAGCTTAGGGGTTTTCAGGCCTGAAGCTTTCTTT	CASSLGVFRPEAFF
TRBV7-2	TRBD2	15	-	TRBJ2-1	TGTGCCAGCAGTCCCTCCGGGACTAGCTACAATGAGCAGTTCTTC	CASSPSGTSYNEQFF
TRBV4-2	TRBD1	15	-	TRBJ1-3	TGTGCCAGCAGCCAAGATGAGACAGGGCTGGACACCATATATTTT	CASSQDETGLDTIYF
TRBV10-3	-	14	-	TRBJ2-6	TGTGCCATCAATACCGGGACTGGGGCCAACGTCCTGACTTTC	CAINTGTGANVLTF
TRBV29-1	-	12	-	TRBJ1-1	TGCAGCGTTGAGGGGGGGAACACTGAAGCTTTCTTT	CSVEGGNTEAFF
TRBV3-1/TRBV3-2	-	16	-	TRBJ1-4	TGTGCCAGCAGCCAAGATTTAAGGGGGACTAATGAAAAACTGTTTTTT	CASSQDLRGTNEKLFF
TRBV15	-	13	-	TRBJ1-2	TGTGCCACCAGCAGCCGGGTTTTTTATGGCTACACCTTC	CATSSRVFYGYTF
TRBV5-1	-	12	-	TRBJ1-1	TGCGCCAGCAGAGGAGCCACCGGAGAAGCTTTCTTT	CASRGATGEAFF
TRBV15	-	15	-	TRBJ1-2	TGTGCCACCAGCATCGGGGGGTCCGGGAACTATGGCTACACCTTC	CATSIGGSGNYGYTF
TRBV30	TRBD1	15	-	TRBJ1-6	TGTGCCTGGAGAGATCCGGGACAGGGGCGTTCACCCCTCCACTTT	CAWRDPGQGRSPLHF
TRBV20-1	-	11	-	TRBJ1-1	TGCAGTGCTAGGAGGAGCACTGAAGCTTTCTTT	CSARRSTEAFF
TRBV25-1	TRBD2	14	-	TRBJ2-3	TGTGCCAGCAGTCGGGGGGACTACACAGATACGCAGTATTTT	CASSRGDYTDTQYF
TRBV20-1	-	13	-	TRBJ1-2	TGCAGTGCTAGTGAAGGTATCGGGTATGGCTACACCTTC	CSASEGIGYGYTF
TRBV4-1	-	14	-	TRBJ1-6	TGCGCCAGCAGCCCCGGCGGGGCCACATCACCCCTCCACTTT	CASSPGGATSPLHF
TRBV6-5	TRBD1	15	once	TRBJ1-5	TGTGCCAGCAGTTGGGACAGGGGAGGCAATCAGCCCCAGCATTTT	CASSWDRGGNQPQHF
TRBV27	-	14	-	TRBJ2-6	TGTGCCAGCAGTTTCCGGGCTGGGGCCAACGTCCTGACTTTC	CASSFRAGANVLTF
TRBV29-1	-	13	-	TRBJ1-1	TGCAGCGTTGTTCCTTATGAGTCCACTGAAGCTTTCTTT	CSVVPYESTEAFF
TRBV5-1	-	14	-	TRBJ1-2	TGCGCCAGCAGCTTAGGAGAGGTGCGCTATGGCTACACCTTC	CASSLGEVRYGYTF
TRBV7-9	TRBD1	18	-	TRBJ1-1	TGTGCCAGCAGCTTAGCGCCGGGACAGGGGTCCTTGGACACTGAAGCTTTCTTT	CASSLAPGQGSLDTEAFF
TRBV3-1/TRBV3-2	TRBD2	14	-	TRBJ2-7	TGTGCCAGCAGCCAACCCGACGGGGGGTCGAAGCAGTACTTC	CASSQPDGGSKQYF
TRBV6-5	-	14	-	TRBJ1-3	TGTGCCAGCAGGCCAGGGCCGAGAGGAAACACCATATATTTT	CASRPGPRGNTIYF
TRBV19	-	15	-	TRBJ1-5	TGTGCCAGTAGCCACGGGAAGCTTAGCAATCAGCCCCAGCATTTT	CASSHGKLSNQPQHF
TRBV9	-	17	once	TRBJ2-2	TGTGCCAGCAGCGTAGCTAGGGGGACCCCTCTCGCCGGGGAGCTGTTTTTT	CASSVARGTPLAGELFF
TRBV29-1	-	13	-	TRBJ2-3	TGCAGCGTTGCCGGGACTCGCACAGATACGCAGTATTTT	CSVAGTRTDTQYF
TRBV29-1	-	13	once	TRBJ2-5	TGCAGCGTTGCGACAGCCCTCGGGGAGACCCAGTACTTC	CSVATALGETQYF
TRBV13	-	18	-	TRBJ2-3	TGTGCCAGCAGCTTAACGTTTGGAGCGGAGTCCCCCACAGATACGCAGTATTTT	CASSLTFGAESPTDTQYF
TRBV5-6	-	14	-	TRBJ2-6	TGTGCCAGCAGCCCGGGGTCTGGGGCCAACGTCCTGACTTTC	CASSPGSGANVLTF
TRBV6-5	TRBD1	15	-	TRBJ2-1	TGTGCCAGCAGTTACGTGGACAGGGGTAACAATGAGCAGTTCTTC	CASSYVDRGNNEQFF
TRBV19	-	19	-	TRBJ1-5	TGTGCCAGTAGTATAAGTCGGCAGACAGGCCCTATTAGCAATCAGCCCCAGCATTTT	CASSISRQTGPISNQPQHF
TRBV27	-	13	-	TRBJ2-7	TGTGCCAGCAGTTCCAGTGGGGACAACGAGCAGTACTTC	CASSSSGDNEQYF
TRBV4-2	TRBD2	20	-	TRBJ2-1	TGTGCCAGCAGCCAAGATCTAGAGGCGTTGGGACTAGCGGGAAACAATGAGCAGTTCTTC	CASSQDLEALGLAGNNEQFF
TRBV4-3	TRBD1	17	-	TRBJ2-1	TGCGCCAGCAGCCAAGCCACAGGGGGGTTCTCCTACAATGAGCAGTTCTTC	CASSQATGGFSYNEQFF
TRBV18	TRBD1	13	-	TRBJ1-5	TGTGCCAGCTCACAAGGGGGCAGACAGCCCCAGCATTTT	CASSQGGRQPQHF
TRBV3-1/TRBV3-2	TRBD1	13	-	TRBJ2-5	TGTGCCAGCAGGCGACAGGGTGGGGAGACCCAGTACTTC	CASRRQGGETQYF
TRBV5-5	TRBD2	15	once	TRBJ2-2	TGTGCCAGCAGCCTAGCGGGGGGCAACACCGGGGAGCTGTTTTTT	CASSLAGGNTGELFF
TRBV19	TRBD1	14	-	TRBJ1-1	TGTGCCAGTACCCCCACGAGGGGGCTCACTGAAGCTTTCTTT	CASTPTRGLTEAFF